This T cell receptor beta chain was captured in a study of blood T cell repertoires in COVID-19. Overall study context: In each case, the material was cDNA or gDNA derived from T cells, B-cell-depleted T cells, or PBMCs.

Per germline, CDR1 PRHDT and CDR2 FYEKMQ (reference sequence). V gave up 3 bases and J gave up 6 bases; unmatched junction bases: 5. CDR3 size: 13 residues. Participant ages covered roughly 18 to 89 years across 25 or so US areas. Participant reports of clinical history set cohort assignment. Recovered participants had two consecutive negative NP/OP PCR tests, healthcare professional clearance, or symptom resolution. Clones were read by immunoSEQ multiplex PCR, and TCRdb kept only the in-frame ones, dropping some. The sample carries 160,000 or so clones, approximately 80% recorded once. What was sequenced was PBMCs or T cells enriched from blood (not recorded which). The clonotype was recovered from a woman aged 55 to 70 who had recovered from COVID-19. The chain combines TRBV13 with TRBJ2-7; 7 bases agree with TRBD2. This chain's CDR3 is CASSLPSGSEQYF. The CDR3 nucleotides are TGTGCCAGCAGCTTGCCTAGCGGCTCCGAGCAGTACTTC.